This TCR beta chain is from a study of blood T cell repertoires in COVID-19. Study-wide background: Collection of acute and convalescent COVID-19 samples took place in the United States, Italy and Spain.

Seattle participants joined during active infection and were tracked over time. In the authors' methods: The assay estimated nucleated cells by amplifying reference gene primers. Assay used: immunoSEQ multiplex PCR; TCRdb lists only in-frame clones, some missing. Clonal size and the V and J genes are those of that table, whereas D and trimming came from the DNA. The table lists approximately 170,000 clones, 86% of them singletons, with approximately 10% in the top ten. In germline, CDR1 is MNHNY, CDR2 SVGAGI (reference sequence). V dropped 2 bases and J dropped 6 bases, with 7 bases sitting between them. The CDR3 loop spans 12 amino acids.

Sample: peripheral blood. This clonotype was sampled from an older woman with COVID-19, enrolled during active disease. J is TRBJ1-2 and V is TRBV6-6; D is uncertain. This CDR3 is CASSYPSHGYTF. The CDR3 bases are TGTGCCAGCAGTTACCCGAGCCATGGCTACACCTTC.